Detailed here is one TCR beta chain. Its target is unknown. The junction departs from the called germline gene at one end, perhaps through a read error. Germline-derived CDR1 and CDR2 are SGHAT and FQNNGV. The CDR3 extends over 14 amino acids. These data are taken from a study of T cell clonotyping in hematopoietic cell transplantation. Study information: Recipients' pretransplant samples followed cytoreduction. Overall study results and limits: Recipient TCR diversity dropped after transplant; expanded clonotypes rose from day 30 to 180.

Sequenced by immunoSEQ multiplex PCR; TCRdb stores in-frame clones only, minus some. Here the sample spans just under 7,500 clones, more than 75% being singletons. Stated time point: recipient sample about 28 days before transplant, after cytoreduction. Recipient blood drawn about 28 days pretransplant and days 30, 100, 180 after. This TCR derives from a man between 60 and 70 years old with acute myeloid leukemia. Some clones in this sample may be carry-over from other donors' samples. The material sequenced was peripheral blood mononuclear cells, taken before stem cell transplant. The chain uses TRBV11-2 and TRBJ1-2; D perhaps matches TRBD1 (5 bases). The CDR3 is CASSLGLGVLDSRF. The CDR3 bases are TGTGCCAGCAGCTTAGGTCTAGGGGTTTTGGACTCTCGCTTC.